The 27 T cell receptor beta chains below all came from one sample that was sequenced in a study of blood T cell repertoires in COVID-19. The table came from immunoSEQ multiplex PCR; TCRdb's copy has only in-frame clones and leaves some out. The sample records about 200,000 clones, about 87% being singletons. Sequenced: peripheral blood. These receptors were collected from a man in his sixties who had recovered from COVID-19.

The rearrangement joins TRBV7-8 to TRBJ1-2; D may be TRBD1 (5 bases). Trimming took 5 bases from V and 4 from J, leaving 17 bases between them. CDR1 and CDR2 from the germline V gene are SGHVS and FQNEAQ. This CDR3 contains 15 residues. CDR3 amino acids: CASSVFGWGGYGYTF. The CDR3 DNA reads TGTGCCAGCAGCGTTTTCGGGTGGGGCGGCTATGGCTACACCTTC.

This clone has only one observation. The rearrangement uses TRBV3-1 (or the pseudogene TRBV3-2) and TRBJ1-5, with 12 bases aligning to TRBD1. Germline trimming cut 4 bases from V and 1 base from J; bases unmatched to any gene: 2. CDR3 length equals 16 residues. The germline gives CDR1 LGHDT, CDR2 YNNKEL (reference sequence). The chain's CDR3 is CASSPGTGGSNQPQHF. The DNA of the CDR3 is TGTGCCAGCAGCCCCGGGACAGGGGGCAGCAATCAGCCCCAGCATTTT.

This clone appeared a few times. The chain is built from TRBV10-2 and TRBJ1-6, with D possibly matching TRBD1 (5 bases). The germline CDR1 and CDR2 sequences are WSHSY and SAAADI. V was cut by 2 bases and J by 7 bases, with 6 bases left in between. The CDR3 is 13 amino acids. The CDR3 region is CASSEAGNSPLHF. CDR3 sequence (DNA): TGCGCCAGCAGTGAGGCAGGGAATTCACCCCTCCACTTT.

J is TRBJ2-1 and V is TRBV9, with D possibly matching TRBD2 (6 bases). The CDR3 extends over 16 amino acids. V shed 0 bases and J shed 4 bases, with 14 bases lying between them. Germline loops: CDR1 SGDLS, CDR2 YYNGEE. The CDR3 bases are TGTGCCAGCAGCGTAGGGGGGGAAATCCCTTACAATGAGCAGTTCTTC. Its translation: CASSVGGEIPYNEQFF.

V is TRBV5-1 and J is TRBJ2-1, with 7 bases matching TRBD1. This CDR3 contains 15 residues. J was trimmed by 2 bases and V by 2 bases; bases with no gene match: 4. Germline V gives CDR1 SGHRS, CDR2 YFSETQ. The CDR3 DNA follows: TGCGCCAGCAGCTTAACAGGGGATACCTACAATGAGCAGTTCTTC. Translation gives CASSLTGDTYNEQFF. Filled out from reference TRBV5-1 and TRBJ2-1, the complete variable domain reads KAGVTQTPRYLIKTRGQQVTLSCSPISGHRSVSWYQQTPGQGLQFLFEYFSETQRNKGNFPGRFSGRQFSNSRSEMNVSTLELGDSALYLCASSLTGDTYNEQFFGPGTRLTVL.

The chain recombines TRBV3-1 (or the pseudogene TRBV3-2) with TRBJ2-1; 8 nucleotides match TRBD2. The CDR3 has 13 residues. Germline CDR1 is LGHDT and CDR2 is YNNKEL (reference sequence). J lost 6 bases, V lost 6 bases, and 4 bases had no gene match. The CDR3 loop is CASSVAGSNEQFF. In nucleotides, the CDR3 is TGTGCCAGCAGTGTAGCGGGGTCCAATGAGCAGTTCTTC.

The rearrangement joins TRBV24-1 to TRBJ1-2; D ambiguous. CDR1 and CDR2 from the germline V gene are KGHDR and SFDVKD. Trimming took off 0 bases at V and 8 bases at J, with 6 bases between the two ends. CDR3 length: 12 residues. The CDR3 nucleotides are TGTGCCACCAGTGATTTGAGCCGGGGCTACACCTTC. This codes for CATSDLSRGYTF.

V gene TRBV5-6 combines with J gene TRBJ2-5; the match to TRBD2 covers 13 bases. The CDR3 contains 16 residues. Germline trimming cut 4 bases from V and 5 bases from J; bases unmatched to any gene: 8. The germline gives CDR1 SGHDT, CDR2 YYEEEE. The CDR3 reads CASSKRLAGGYETQYF. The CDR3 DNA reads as TGTGCCAGCAGCAAACGACTAGCGGGGGGTTACGAGACCCAGTACTTC.

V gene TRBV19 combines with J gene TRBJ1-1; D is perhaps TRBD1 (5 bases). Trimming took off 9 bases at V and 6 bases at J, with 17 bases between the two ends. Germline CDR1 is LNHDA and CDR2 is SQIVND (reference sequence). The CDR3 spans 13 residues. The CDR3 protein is CASTPGGGAEAFF. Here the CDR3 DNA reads TGTGCCAGCACCCCGGGGGGAGGGGCTGAAGCTTTCTTT.

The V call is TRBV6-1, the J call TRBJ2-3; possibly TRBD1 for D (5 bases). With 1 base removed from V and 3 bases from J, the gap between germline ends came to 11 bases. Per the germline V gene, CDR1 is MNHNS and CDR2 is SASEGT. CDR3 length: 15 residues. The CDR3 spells CASSEVGRVTDTQYF. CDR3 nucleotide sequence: TGTGCCAGCAGTGAAGTGGGCAGGGTAACAGATACGCAGTATTTT.

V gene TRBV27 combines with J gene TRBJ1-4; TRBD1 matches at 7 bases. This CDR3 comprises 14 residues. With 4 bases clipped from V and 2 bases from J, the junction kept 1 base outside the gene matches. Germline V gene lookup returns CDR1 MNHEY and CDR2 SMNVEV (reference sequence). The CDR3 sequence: CASSWTGTNEKLFF. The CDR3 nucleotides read TGTGCCAGCAGTTGGACAGGCACTAATGAAAAACTGTTTTTT.

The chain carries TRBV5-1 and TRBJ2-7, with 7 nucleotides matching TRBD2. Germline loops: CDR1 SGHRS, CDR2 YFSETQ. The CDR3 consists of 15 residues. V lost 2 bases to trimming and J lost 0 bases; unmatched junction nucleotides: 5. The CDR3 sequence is CASSFGGSPSYEQYF. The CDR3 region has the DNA TGCGCCAGCAGCTTTGGCGGGAGTCCCTCCTACGAGCAGTACTTC.

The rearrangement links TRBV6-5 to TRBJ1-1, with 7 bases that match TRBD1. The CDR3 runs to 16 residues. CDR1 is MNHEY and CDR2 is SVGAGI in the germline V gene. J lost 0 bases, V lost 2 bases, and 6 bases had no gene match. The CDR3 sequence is CASSYQLDRVNTEAFF. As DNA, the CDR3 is TGTGCCAGCAGTTACCAGTTAGACAGGGTGAACACTGAAGCTTTCTTT.

The CDR3 protein is CASSSAGGPGANVLTF. The CDR3 bases are TGTGCCAGCAGCTCCGCTGGGGGCCCTGGGGCCAACGTCCTGACTTTC. The chain has TRBV11-3 and TRBJ2-6; TRBD1 is a possible D gene (6 bases). V was pared by 4 bases and J by 2 bases, with 12 bases between. Per the germline V gene, CDR1 is SGHNT and CDR2 is YENEEA. CDR3 size: 16 residues.

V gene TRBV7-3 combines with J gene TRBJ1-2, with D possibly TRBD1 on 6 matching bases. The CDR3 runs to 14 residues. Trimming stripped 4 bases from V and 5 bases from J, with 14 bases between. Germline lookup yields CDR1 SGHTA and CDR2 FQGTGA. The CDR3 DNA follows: TGTGCCAGCAGCTCTACAGGGCGGTCATATGGCTACACCTTC. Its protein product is CASSSTGRSYGYTF.

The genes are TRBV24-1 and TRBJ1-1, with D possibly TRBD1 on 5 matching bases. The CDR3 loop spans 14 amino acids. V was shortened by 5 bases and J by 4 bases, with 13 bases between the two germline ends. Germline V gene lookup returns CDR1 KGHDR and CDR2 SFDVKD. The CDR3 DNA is TGTGCCACCAGTGGGCAGGGATCGCGCACTGAAGCTTTCTTT. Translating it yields CATSGQGSRTEAFF.

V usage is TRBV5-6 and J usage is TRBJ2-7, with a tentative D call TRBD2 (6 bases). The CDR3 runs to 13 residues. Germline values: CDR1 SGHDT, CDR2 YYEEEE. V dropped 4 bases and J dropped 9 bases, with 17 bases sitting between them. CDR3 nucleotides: TGTGCCAGCAGCCGGTTCGGGACTCCGGGGCAGTACTTC. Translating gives CASSRFGTPGQYF. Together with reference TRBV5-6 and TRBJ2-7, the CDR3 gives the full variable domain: DAGVTQSPTHLIKTRGQQVTLRCSPKSGHDTVSWYQQALGQGPQFIFQYYEEEERQRGNFPDRFSGHQFPNYSSELNVNALLLGDSALYLCASSRFGTPGQYFGPGTRLTVT.

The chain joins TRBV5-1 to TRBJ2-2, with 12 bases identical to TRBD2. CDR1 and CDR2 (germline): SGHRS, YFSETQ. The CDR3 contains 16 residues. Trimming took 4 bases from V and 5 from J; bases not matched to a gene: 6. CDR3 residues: CASSALTSGRTGELFF. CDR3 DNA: TGCGCCAGCAGCGCTCTGACTAGCGGGAGAACCGGGGAGCTGTTTTTT.

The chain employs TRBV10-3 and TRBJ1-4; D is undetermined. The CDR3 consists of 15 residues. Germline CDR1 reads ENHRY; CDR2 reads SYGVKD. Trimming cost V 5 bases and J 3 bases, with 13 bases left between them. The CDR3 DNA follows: TGTGCCATCAGTAGAGAACGAATCTCTAATGAAAAACTGTTTTTT. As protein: CAISRERISNEKLFF.

CDR3 in amino acids: CASSLFVGGGYTF. CDR3 in DNA: TGCGCCAGCAGCTTGTTTGTCGGGGGAGGCTACACCTTC. The gene calls are TRBV5-1 and TRBJ1-2, with D perhaps matching TRBD1 (5 bases). V was pared by 1 base and J by 8 bases, with 12 bases between. Per germline, CDR1 SGHRS and CDR2 YFSETQ. The CDR3 contains 13 residues.

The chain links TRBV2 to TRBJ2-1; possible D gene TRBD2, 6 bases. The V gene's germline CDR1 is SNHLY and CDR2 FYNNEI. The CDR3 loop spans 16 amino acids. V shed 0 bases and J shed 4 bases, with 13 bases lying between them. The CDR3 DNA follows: TGTGCCAGCAGTGAAGCCACGGGAGACCCATACAATGAGCAGTTCTTC. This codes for CASSEATGDPYNEQFF.

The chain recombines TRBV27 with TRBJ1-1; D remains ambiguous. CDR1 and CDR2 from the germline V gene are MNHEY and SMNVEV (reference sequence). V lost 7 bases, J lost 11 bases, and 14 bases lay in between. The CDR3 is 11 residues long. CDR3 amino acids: CASTETGIAFF. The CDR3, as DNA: TGTGCCAGCACTGAGACCGGGATTGCTTTCTTT.

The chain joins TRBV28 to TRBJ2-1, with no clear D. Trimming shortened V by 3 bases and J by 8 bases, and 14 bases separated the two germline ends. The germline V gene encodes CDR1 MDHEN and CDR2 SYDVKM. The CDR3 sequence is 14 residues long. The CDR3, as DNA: TGTGCCAGCAGTTTCTCTGCCCGTCGGGATGAGCAGTTCTTC. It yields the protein CASSFSARRDEQFF.

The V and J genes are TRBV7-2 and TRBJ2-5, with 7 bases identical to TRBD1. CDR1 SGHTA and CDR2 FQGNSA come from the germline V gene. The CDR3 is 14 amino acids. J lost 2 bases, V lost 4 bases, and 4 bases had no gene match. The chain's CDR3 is CASSSGQAQETQYF. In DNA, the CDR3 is TGTGCCAGCAGCTCAGGACAGGCGCAAGAGACCCAGTACTTC. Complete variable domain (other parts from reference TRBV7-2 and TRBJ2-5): GAGVSQSPSNKVTEKGKDVELRCDPISGHTALYWYRQSLGQGLEFLIYFQGNSAPDKSGLPSDRFSAERTGGSVSTLTIQRTQQEDSAVYLCASSSGQAQETQYFGPGTRLLVL.

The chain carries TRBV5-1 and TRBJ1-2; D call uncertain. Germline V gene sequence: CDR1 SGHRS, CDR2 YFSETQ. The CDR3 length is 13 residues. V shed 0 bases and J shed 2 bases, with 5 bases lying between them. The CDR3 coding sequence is TGCGCCAGCAGCTTGGAACAGAACTATGGCTACACCTTC. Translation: CASSLEQNYGYTF.

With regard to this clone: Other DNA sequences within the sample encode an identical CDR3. The DNA for the CDR3 is TGCGCCAGCAGCTTGGGACAGGAGGAGACCCAGTACTTC. Amino acid sequence: CASSLGQEETQYF. This chain uses TRBV5-1 with TRBJ2-5, with D tentatively TRBD1 (6 bases). The CDR3 is made up of 13 amino acids. Between the trimmed V and J ends, which lost 0 bases and 5 bases, there was a span of 8 bases. Germline V gives CDR1 SGHRS, CDR2 YFSETQ.

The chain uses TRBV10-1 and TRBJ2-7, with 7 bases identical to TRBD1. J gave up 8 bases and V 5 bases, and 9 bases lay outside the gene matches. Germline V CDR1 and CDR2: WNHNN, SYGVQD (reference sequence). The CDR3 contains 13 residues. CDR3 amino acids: CASSRTGENKQYF. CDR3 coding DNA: TGCGCCAGCAGTAGGACAGGCGAGAACAAGCAGTACTTC.